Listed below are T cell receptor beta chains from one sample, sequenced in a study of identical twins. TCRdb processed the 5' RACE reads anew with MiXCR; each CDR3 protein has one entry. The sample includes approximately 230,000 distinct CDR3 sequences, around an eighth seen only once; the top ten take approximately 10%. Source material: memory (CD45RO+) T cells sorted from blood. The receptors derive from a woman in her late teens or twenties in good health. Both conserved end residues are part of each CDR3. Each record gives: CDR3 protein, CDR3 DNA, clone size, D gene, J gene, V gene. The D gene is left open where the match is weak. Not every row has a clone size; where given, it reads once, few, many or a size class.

CASSLLNPGVEQYF | TGTGCCAGCAGCCTCCTAAATCCGGGAGTCGAGCAGTACTTC | - | - | TRBJ2-7 | TRBV7-2
CASSSPGLAHNEQFF | TGTGCCAGCAGTTCCCCGGGACTAGCCCACAATGAGCAGTTCTTC | - | TRBD2 | TRBJ2-1 | TRBV28
CSATDRGGTQYF | TGCAGTGCAACCGACAGGGGAGGTACGCAGTATTTT | - | TRBD1 | TRBJ2-3 | TRBV20-1
CSARDRIRADTEAFF | TGCAGTGCCCGGGATCGTATAAGGGCAGACACTGAAGCTTTCTTT | few | - | TRBJ1-1 | TRBV20-1
CASSLQVDRGNTEAFF | TGTGCCAGCAGCTTACAAGTGGACAGGGGGAACACTGAAGCTTTCTTT | - | TRBD1 | TRBJ1-1 | TRBV7-9
CNPAEGGLSEAFF | TGCAACCCTGCGGAGGGGGGCCTTTCTGAAGCTTTCTTT | - | - | TRBJ1-1 | TRBV20-1
CASSRDPSADTQYF | TGTGCCAGCAGCCGTGACCCCTCGGCAGATACGCAGTATTTT | - | - | TRBJ2-3 | TRBV5-5
CASSYSFSSGNTIYF | TGTGCCAGCAGTTATTCCTTCTCCTCTGGAAACACCATATATTTT | - | - | TRBJ1-3 | TRBV6-5
CSARPRERGEAFF | TGCAGTGCGCGCCCCCGGGAGCGGGGAGAAGCTTTCTTT | few | - | TRBJ1-1 | TRBV20-1
CASSFIAGEYEQYF | TGTGCCAGCAGCTTCATAGCGGGGGAATACGAGCAGTACTTC | many | TRBD2 | TRBJ2-7 | TRBV7-2
CASSPNREAEAFF | TGTGCCAGCAGCCCGAACAGGGAAGCTGAAGCTTTCTTT | few | - | TRBJ1-1 | TRBV4-2
CASCTGGSGNTIYF | TGTGCTAGCTGTACAGGGGGCAGTGGAAACACCATATATTTT | few | TRBD1 | TRBJ1-3 | TRBV12-5
CASSLWENNEQFF | TGCGCCAGCAGCTTGTGGGAGAACAATGAGCAGTTCTTC | - | - | TRBJ2-1 | TRBV5-1
CASRTTATYEQYF | TGTGCCAGCAGAACGACCGCAACCTACGAGCAGTACTTC | - | - | TRBJ2-7 | TRBV6-1
CASSPDRATDTQYF | TGTGCCAGCAGCCCGGACAGGGCGACAGATACGCAGTATTTT | few | TRBD1 | TRBJ2-3 | TRBV7-2
CASSERSDTQYF | TGTGCCAGCAGTGAAAGGTCGGATACGCAGTATTTT | many | - | TRBJ2-3 | TRBV2
CSATNDRSYGYTF | TGCAGTGCTACCAACGACAGATCCTATGGCTACACCTTC | - | - | TRBJ1-2 | TRBV20-1
CSARGTGEFSPLHF | TGCAGTGCTAGAGGGACAGGGGAATTTTCACCCCTCCACTTT | many | TRBD1 | TRBJ1-6 | TRBV20-1
CASSWTGDTQYF | TGTGCCAGCAGCTGGACAGGAGATACGCAGTATTTT | many | TRBD1 | TRBJ2-3 | TRBV7-9
CALAATLAGASSYNEQFF | TGTGCCCTCGCAGCGACTCTAGCGGGAGCTAGCTCCTACAATGAGCAGTTCTTC | few | TRBD2 | TRBJ2-1 | TRBV10-3
CASSWGTVDGYTF | TGTGCCAGCAGTTGGGGGACAGTGGATGGCTACACCTTC | few | TRBD1 | TRBJ1-2 | TRBV12-3/TRBV12-4
CASSYFFGAYEQYF | TGTGCCAGCAGTTACTTCTTCGGGGCCTACGAGCAGTACTTC | few | - | TRBJ2-7 | TRBV6-2/TRBV6-3
CSAIDAGSREQYF | TGCAGCGCAATTGACGCGGGGTCAAGGGAGCAGTACTTC | many | - | TRBJ2-7 | TRBV29-1
CSVGRASGGGSSYNEQFF | TGCAGCGTTGGAAGGGCTAGCGGGGGGGGCAGCTCCTACAATGAGCAGTTCTTC | - | TRBD2 | TRBJ2-1 | TRBV29-1
CASSHIGVDSPLHF | TGTGCCAGCAGCCACATAGGGGTGGATTCACCCCTCCACTTT | - | - | TRBJ1-6 | TRBV14
CASSPLLAAVSYEQYF | TGTGCCAGCAGCCCATTACTAGCGGCGGTCTCCTACGAGCAGTACTTC | - | TRBD2 | TRBJ2-7 | TRBV5-6
CASSYSGGRNTIYF | TGTGCCAGCAGTTACTCTGGAGGAAGAAACACCATATATTTT | few | - | TRBJ1-3 | TRBV6-5
CSARQGAAEAFF | TGCAGTGCTCGACAGGGGGCGGCTGAAGCTTTCTTT | - | TRBD1 | TRBJ1-1 | TRBV20-1
CSAFEPSTQTQYF | TGCAGTGCCTTTGAACCCTCGACGCAGACCCAGTACTTC | few | - | TRBJ2-5 | TRBV20-1
CASSSLTISQETQYF | TGTGCCAGCAGCTCCCTGACTATATCTCAAGAGACCCAGTACTTC | - | - | TRBJ2-5 | TRBV11-2
CSGDRGTYNEQFF | TGCAGTGGAGACAGGGGGACCTACAATGAGCAGTTCTTC | few | TRBD1 | TRBJ2-1 | TRBV20-1
CAWSRGSLGEQYF | TGTGCCTGGAGTAGGGGATCCTTAGGCGAGCAGTACTTC | few | - | TRBJ2-7 | TRBV30
CATSRPQGSGETQYF | TGTGCCACCAGCAGGCCCCAGGGGAGTGGGGAGACCCAGTACTTC | few | - | TRBJ2-5 | TRBV15
CASSPQAGNTEAFF | TGCGCCAGCAGCCCTCAGGCGGGGAACACTGAAGCTTTCTTT | few | - | TRBJ1-1 | TRBV5-1
CASSLAGQDTDTQYF | TGTGCCAGCAGCTTAGCTGGACAGGACACAGATACGCAGTATTTT | - | TRBD1 | TRBJ2-3 | TRBV7-9
CASSFRSDYNEQFF | TGTGCCAGCAGCTTTAGGTCAGACTACAATGAGCAGTTCTTC | few | - | TRBJ2-1 | TRBV5-5
CASSYSDGSVVF | TGTGCCAGCAGTTACTCGGACGGCAGTGTGGTCTTC | many | - | TRBJ2-1 | TRBV6-5
CASSPEPRLQGFNQPQHF | TGTGCCAGCAGTCCGGAACCACGACTACAGGGGTTTAATCAGCCCCAGCATTTT | many | TRBD1 | TRBJ1-5 | TRBV6-2/TRBV6-3
CAWSALPPGELFF | TGTGCCTGGAGTGCACTACCCCCCGGGGAGCTGTTTTTT | - | - | TRBJ2-2 | TRBV30
CASSLGDYATDTQYF | TGTGCCAGCAGCCTAGGGGACTACGCCACAGATACGCAGTATTTT | - | TRBD2 | TRBJ2-3 | TRBV3-1
CSAQRTGGPTQYF | TGCAGTGCACAACGGACAGGGGGCCCTACCCAGTACTTC | few | TRBD1 | TRBJ2-5 | TRBV20-1
CASSPPGKTYEQYF | TGTGCCAGCAGCCCTCCAGGGAAAACCTACGAGCAGTACTTC | many | - | TRBJ2-7 | TRBV7-9
CATRTGSDVDGYTF | TGTGCCACCCGGACAGGGAGCGATGTAGATGGCTACACCTTC | - | TRBD1 | TRBJ1-2 | TRBV6-1
CASSQGDGYTF | TGTGCCAGCAGCCAGGGGGATGGCTACACCTTC | few | TRBD1 | TRBJ1-2 | TRBV5-6
CASSRGVLNEKLFF | TGTGCCAGCTCCAGGGGCGTACTTAATGAAAAACTGTTTTTT | few | - | TRBJ1-4 | TRBV2